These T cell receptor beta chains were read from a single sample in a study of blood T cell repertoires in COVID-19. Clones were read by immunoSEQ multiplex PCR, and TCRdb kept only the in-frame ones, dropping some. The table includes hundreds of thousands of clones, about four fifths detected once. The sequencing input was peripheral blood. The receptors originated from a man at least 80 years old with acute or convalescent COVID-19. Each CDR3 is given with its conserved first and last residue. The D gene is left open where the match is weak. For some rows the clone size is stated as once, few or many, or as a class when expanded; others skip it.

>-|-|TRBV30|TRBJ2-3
TGTGCCTGGAGTGTACGTAACACCCTCACAGATACGCAGTATTTT
CAWSVRNTLTDTQYF
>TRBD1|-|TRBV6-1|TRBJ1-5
TGTGCCAGCAGTGAAAGGGACAGGGGCCTTAATCAGCCCCAGCATTTT
CASSERDRGLNQPQHF
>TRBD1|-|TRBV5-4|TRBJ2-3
TGTGCCAGCAGCTTGCCGACAGGGGGGGGAAAAGATACGCAGTATTTT
CASSLPTGGGKDTQYF
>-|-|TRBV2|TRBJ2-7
TGTGCCAGCAGTTTGGGCCTCGGCGTCTACGAGCAGTACTTC
CASSLGLGVYEQYF
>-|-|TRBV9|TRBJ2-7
TGTGCCAGCAGCGTAGCGCCAGGGGAGGGCTACGAGCAGTACTTC
CASSVAPGEGYEQYF
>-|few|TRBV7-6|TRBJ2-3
TGTGCCAGCAGCTTAGCGGGGCCTAGGATGGCAGATACGCAGTATTTT
CASSLAGPRMADTQYF
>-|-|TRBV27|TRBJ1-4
TGTGCCAGCAGTTTATGGGGGCAGTCTAATGAAAAACTGTTTTTT
CASSLWGQSNEKLFF
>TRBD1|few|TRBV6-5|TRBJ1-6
TGTGCCAGCAGGCCACCGGGACAGGGGAATTCACCCCTCCACTTT
CASRPPGQGNSPLHF
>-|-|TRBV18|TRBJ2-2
TGTGCCAGCTCACTCCTCGACTCCACCGGGGAGCTGTTTTTT
CASSLLDSTGELFF
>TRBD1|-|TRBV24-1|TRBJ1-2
TGTGCCACCAGTGACGACCATTGGACAGGGCCAAAGGGCTACACCTTC
CATSDDHWTGPKGYTF
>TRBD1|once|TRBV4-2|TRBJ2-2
TGTGCCAGCAGCCCAGGGGGCTTCCTCACCGGGGAGCTGTTTTTT
CASSPGGFLTGELFF
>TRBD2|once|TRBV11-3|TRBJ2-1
TGTGCCAGCAGCTTAGATGCAAGCGGGGGCTCCTACAATGAGCAGTTCTTC
CASSLDASGGSYNEQFF
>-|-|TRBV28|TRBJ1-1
TGTGCCAGCAGTGTGGGACTCCCCGGCACTGAAGCTTTCTTT
CASSVGLPGTEAFF
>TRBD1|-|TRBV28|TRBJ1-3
TGTGCCAGCAGTTCTCCCGGGACAGGGGGAAACACCATATATTTT
CASSSPGTGGNTIYF
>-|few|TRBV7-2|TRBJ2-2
TGTGCCAGCAGCTTTATGCAGGGAACCGGGGAGCTGTTTTTT
CASSFMQGTGELFF
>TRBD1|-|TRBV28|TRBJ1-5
TGTGCCAGCAGTTTCCTTAGGAGGACAGGGAGCCTCAATCAGCCCCAGCATTTT
CASSFLRRTGSLNQPQHF
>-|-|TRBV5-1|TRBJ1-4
TGCGCCAGCAGCTTCGGGGGGGCAACTAATGAAAAACTGTTTTTT
CASSFGGATNEKLFF
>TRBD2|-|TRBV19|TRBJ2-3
TGTGCCAGTAGTCCACTAGCGGGGGTGATCACAGATACGCAGTATTTT
CASSPLAGVITDTQYF
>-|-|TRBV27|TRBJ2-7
TGTGCCAGCAGTCGGAAGAGGGAAAACGAGCAGTACTTC
CASSRKRENEQYF
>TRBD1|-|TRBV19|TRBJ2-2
TGTGCCAGTAAGGGAGGACAGGGCCCGAGCGGGGAGCTGTTTTTT
CASKGGQGPSGELFF
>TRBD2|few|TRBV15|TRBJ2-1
TGTGCCACCAGCGATATCCGTCAGCGGGGAAACAATGAGCAGTTCTTC
CATSDIRQRGNNEQFF
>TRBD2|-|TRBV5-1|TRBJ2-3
TGCGCCAGCAGCTTGGGACTAGCCAGCACAGATACGCAGTATTTT
CASSLGLASTDTQYF
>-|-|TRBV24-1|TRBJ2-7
TGTGCCACCAGTGATTTGCGCCCGTTTGACAGTGGTGACGAGCAGTACTTC
CATSDLRPFDSGDEQYF
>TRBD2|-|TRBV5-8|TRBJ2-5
TGTGCCAGCAGCCCCAGCCCGGGGAGGGTGGAGACCCAGTACTTC
CASSPSPGRVETQYF
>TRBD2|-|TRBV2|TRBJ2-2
TGTGCCAGCAATCCGGCGGGAGGGCCGACCGGGGAGCTGTTTTTT
CASNPAGGPTGELFF
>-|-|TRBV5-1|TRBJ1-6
TGCGCCAGCAGCGTTGACTGGACTAACGGGGCCCTCCACTTT
CASSVDWTNGALHF
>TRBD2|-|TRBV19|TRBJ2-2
TGTGCCAGTAGTAGGACTAGGGCCGGGGAGCTGTTTTTT
CASSRTRAGELFF
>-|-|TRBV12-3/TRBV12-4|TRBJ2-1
TGTGCCAGCAGCTCACTCAGGGGTTCCGAGCAGTTCTTC
CASSSLRGSEQFF
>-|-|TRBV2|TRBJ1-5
TGTGCCAGCAGTGTCCAGGGTGCGGGGAATCAGCCCCAGCATTTT
CASSVQGAGNQPQHF
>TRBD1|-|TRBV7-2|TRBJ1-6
TGTGCCAGCAGCGCCCGGGACAGGGGGCTCTTAACCCTCCACTTT
CASSARDRGLLTLHF
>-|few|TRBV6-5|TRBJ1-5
TGTGCCAGCAGTCCTTCCCGACAGCCAAATCAGCCCCAGCATTTT
CASSPSRQPNQPQHF
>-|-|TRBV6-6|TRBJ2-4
TGTGCCAGCAGCCCTGTTCCCCCCACAGGCAAAAACATTCAGTACTTC
CASSPVPPTGKNIQYF
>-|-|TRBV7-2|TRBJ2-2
TGTGCCAGCAGCTTATTGGGCCCACCCCTGGGCCCTAACACCGGGGAGCTGTTTTTT
CASSLLGPPLGPNTGELFF
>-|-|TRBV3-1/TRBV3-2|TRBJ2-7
TGTGCCAGCAGCCAAGCCCATCAGGGTTACGAGCAGTACTTC
CASSQAHQGYEQYF
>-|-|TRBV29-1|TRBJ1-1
TGCAGCGTCCAAATCACAGGGTCCCCCACTGAAGCTTTCTTT
CSVQITGSPTEAFF
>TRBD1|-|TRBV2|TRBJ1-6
TGTGCCAGCAGCCGGGACAGGGGTAATTCACCCCTCCACTTT
CASSRDRGNSPLHF
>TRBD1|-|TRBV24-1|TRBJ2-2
TGTGCCACCAGTGGTTCCGGGACAGGCGCCCGATGGAGGCTGTTTTTT
CATSGSGTGARWRLFF
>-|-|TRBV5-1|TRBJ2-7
TGCGCCAGCAGCTTGGCCTCGGCAGGGGCGTCCTACGAGCAGTACTTC
CASSLASAGASYEQYF
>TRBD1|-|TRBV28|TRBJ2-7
TGTGCCAGCAGTTTCTTACAGGGGCGGAACGAGCAGTACTTC
CASSFLQGRNEQYF
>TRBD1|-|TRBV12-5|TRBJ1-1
TGTGCTAGTGGTTCGGGGACAGGGAACACTGAAGCTTTCTTT
CASGSGTGNTEAFF
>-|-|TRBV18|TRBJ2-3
TGTGCCAGCTCACCAGGAAAACCCACCACAGCAGATACGCAGTATTTT
CASSPGKPTTADTQYF
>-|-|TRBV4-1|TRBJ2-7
TGCGCCAGCAGCCAAGAAGCTGTGCCGTCCTACGAGCAGTACTTC
CASSQEAVPSYEQYF
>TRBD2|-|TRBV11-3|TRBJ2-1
TGTGCCAGCAGCGCGGGACTAGCGGGAGCCTTCTACAATGAGCAGTTCTTC
CASSAGLAGAFYNEQFF
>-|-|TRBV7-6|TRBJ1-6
TGTGCCAGCAGCCCCGGAGGTTGGAATTCACCCCTCCACTTT
CASSPGGWNSPLHF
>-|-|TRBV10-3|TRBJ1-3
TGTGCCATCAGTGAGGGCCGAGGAAACACCATATATTTT
CAISEGRGNTIYF
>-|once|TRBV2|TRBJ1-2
TGTGCCAGCAAATTCCAGGGGTCTGGGGGCTACACCTTC
CASKFQGSGGYTF
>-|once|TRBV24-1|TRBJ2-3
TGTGCCACCAGTGATCCGGGATTCTATACGCAGTATTTT
CATSDPGFYTQYF
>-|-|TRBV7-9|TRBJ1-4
TGTGCCAGCAGCCTTGAGGAGGAAAAACTGTTTTTT
CASSLEEEKLFF
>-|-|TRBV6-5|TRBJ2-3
TGTGCCAGCAGAATACAGGGTGGCACAGATACGCAGTATTTT
CASRIQGGTDTQYF
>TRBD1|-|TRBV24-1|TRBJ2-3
TGTGCCACCAGGCCCGGGACAGGGGGCCCAGATACGCAGTATTTT
CATRPGTGGPDTQYF
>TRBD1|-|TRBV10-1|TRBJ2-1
TGCGCCAGCAGACGGGGACAGGAAGGCGATGAGCAGTTCTTC
CASRRGQEGDEQFF
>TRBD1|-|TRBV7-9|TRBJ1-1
TGTGCCAGCGCCCGACAGGGGGTGAGGACTGAAGCTTTCTTT
CASARQGVRTEAFF
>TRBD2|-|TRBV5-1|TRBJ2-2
TGCGCCAGCAGCTTGACTAGCAGCGGGATCGCCGGGGAGCTGTTTTTT
CASSLTSSGIAGELFF
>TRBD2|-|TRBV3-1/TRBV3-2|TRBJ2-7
TGTGCCAGCAGCCCCGGGACTAGGGGCGAGCAGTACTTC
CASSPGTRGEQYF